These 10 T cell receptor beta chains came from one sample sequenced in a study of T cell responses to AZD1222 COVID-19 vaccine. Libraries were prepared by immunoSEQ multiplex PCR; TCRdb keeps only in-frame clonotypes and omits some of them. The sample has about 140,000 clones; the top ten hold 2% to 2.5%. Sequencing used peripheral blood. These receptors originate from an adult in good health.

The rearrangement links TRBV7-8 to TRBJ2-3; no clear D. V dropped 4 bases and J dropped 2 bases, with 10 bases sitting between them. The CDR3 runs to 14 residues. Germline loops: CDR1 SGHVS, CDR2 FQNEAQ. The CDR3 sequence is CASSSIGPTDTQYF. The CDR3 DNA reads as TGTGCCAGCAGCTCCATTGGCCCCACAGATACGCAGTATTTT.

The genes are TRBV4-1 and TRBJ1-2; D ambiguous. This CDR3 region has 16 residues. Germline CDR1 is MGHRA and CDR2 is YSYEKL. Trimming took 1 base from V and 4 from J, leaving 16 bases between them. CDR3 in amino acids: CASSQVDSRRAYGYTF. The CDR3 DNA reads TGCGCCAGCAGCCAAGTCGATTCCCGACGGGCCTATGGCTACACCTTC.

The V gene is TRBV5-6, the J gene TRBJ1-2; the D is unclear. V was clipped by 6 bases and J by 3 bases, with 18 bases between them. The length of the CDR3 is 15 residues. Looked up from germline, CDR1 is SGHDT and CDR2 is YYEEEE. The CDR3 spells CASTHSLAVHYGYTF. The CDR3 DNA is TGTGCCAGCACCCACTCGCTGGCAGTTCACTATGGCTACACCTTC.

The chain is built from TRBV5-1 and TRBJ2-2; TRBD2 matches at 11 bases. The CDR3 has 15 residues. The germline V gene has CDR1 SGHRS and CDR2 YFSETQ. J was trimmed by 5 bases and V by 4 bases; bases with no gene match: 4. The CDR3 nucleotides are TGCGCCAGCAGCCTCGGGACTAGCGGTACCGGGGAGCTGTTTTTT. It is translated as CASSLGTSGTGELFF.

The genes are TRBV7-3 and TRBJ2-1; 7 positions match TRBD2. This CDR3 spans 14 amino acids. With V trimmed by 8 bases and J by 5 bases, 9 bases remained unmatched. The germline V gene has CDR1 SGHTA and CDR2 FQGTGA. CDR3 in amino acids: CASGKGLSNNEQFF. The DNA of the CDR3 is TGTGCCAGCGGAAAGGGACTAAGTAACAATGAGCAGTTCTTC.

The chain joins TRBV13 to TRBJ2-1, with TRBD1 matching 7 bases. The V gene's germline CDR1 is PRHDT and CDR2 FYEKMQ (reference sequence). CDR3 size: 15 residues. With 6 bases clipped from V and 2 bases from J, the junction kept 7 bases outside the gene matches. Here the CDR3 DNA reads TGTGCCAGCAGAACAGGGGCAGGCACCTACAATGAGCAGTTCTTC. The encoded protein is CASRTGAGTYNEQFF.

The gene calls are TRBV5-8 and TRBJ1-5; tentative D call: TRBD1 (5 bases). The V end was cut by 6 bases, the J end by 4 bases, with 17 bases between. Germline V lookup: CDR1 SGHTS, CDR2 YDEGEE. The CDR3 totals 15 residues. CDR3 loop: CASTKGEGWNQPQHF. CDR3 in DNA: TGTGCCAGCACCAAAGGGGAGGGGTGGAATCAGCCCCAGCATTTT.

The J gene is TRBJ2-1, the V gene TRBV6-2 or TRBV6-3, with 7 bases fitting TRBD2. Germline loops: CDR1 MNHEY, CDR2 SVGEGT. The CDR3 spans 14 residues. Unmatched junction bases numbered 3, after V lost 2 bases and J lost 5 bases. CDR3 in DNA: TGTGCCAGCAGTTACGGGGGACTACACAATGAGCAGTTCTTC. This translates into CASSYGGLHNEQFF.

The DNA of the CDR3 is TGTGCCAGCAGTTTGGGAGGACAGGCATTTAATGAAGCTTTCTTT. Translation: CASSLGGQAFNEAFF. The chain recombines TRBV27 with TRBJ1-1; 7 nucleotides line up with TRBD1. Trimming took 3 bases from V and 7 from J; bases not matched to a gene: 11. The CDR3 extends over 15 amino acids. CDR1 is MNHEY and CDR2 is SMNVEV in the germline V gene (reference sequence).

This chain connects TRBV18 to TRBJ1-1; D might be TRBD1 (6 bases). V shed 6 bases and J shed 2 bases, with 13 bases lying between them. Germline V gene lookup returns CDR1 KGHSH and CDR2 LQKENI. CDR3 length: 14 residues. CDR3: CASSPGGRNTEAFF. CDR3 sequence (DNA): TGTGCCAGCTCCCCGGGGGGGCGAAACACTGAAGCTTTCTTT.